This TCR beta chain is drawn from a study of early T cells in non-severe SARS-CoV-2 infection. About the study: RNA in bulk from unsorted whole blood was sequenced, and chains were unpaired.

This clonotype was seen more than once but under ten times. What it recognizes is unknown. This CDR3 has 12 amino acids. The V end lost 11 bases, the J end lost 4 bases, and 12 bases lay between the germline ends. From germline, CDR1 is LNHDA and CDR2 SQIVND (reference sequence). Study observations and caveats: Database matching using VDJdb favored anti-spike CD8 responses, with private and CD4 specificities left missing.

As part of library construction, unique molecular identifiers were attached to individual cDNA molecules. MiXCR, run by TCRdb on the 5' RACE reads, gives a single entry per CDR3 protein. This table holds 80,000 to 100,000 distinct CDR3 sequences, approximately 10% found once. This receptor was taken from an adult who was a healthcare worker with PCR-confirmed SARS-CoV-2 infection or an uninfected control (not recorded which). The chain combines TRBV19 with TRBJ1-5; no clear D. Sample: whole blood, taken at baseline. The CDR3, as DNA: TGTGCCCTAGGGTCGCTTAATCAGCCCCAGCATTTT. This codes for CALGSLNQPQHF. Looking up the rest from reference TRBV19 and TRBJ1-5 gives the full variable domain: DGGITQSPKYLFRKEGQNVTLSCEQNLNHDAMYWYRQDPGQGLRLIYYSQIVNDFQKGDIAEGYSVSREKKESFPLTVTSAQKNPTAFYLCALGSLNQPQHFGDGTRLSIL.